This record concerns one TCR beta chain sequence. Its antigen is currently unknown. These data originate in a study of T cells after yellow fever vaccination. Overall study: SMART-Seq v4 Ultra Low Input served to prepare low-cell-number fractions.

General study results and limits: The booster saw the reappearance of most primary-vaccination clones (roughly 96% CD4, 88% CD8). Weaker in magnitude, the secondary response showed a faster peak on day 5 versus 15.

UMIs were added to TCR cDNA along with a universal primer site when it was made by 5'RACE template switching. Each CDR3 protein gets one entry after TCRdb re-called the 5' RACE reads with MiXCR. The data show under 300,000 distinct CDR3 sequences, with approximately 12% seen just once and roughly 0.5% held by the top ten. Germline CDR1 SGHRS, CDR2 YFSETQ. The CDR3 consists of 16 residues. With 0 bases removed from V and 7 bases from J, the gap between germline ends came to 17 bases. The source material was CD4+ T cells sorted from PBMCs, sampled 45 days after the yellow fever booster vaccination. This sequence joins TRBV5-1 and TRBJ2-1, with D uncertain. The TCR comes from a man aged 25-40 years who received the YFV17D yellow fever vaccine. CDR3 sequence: CASSLAVRLGLNEQFF. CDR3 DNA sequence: TGCGCCAGCAGCTTGGCCGTTCGGCTGGGGTTGAATGAGCAGTTCTTC.